These 26 T cell receptor beta chains were all obtained from the same sample, sequenced in a study of cytomegalovirus exposure and HLA in healthy donors. In the PCR, 60 Vbeta and 13 Jbeta primers were used. Here immunoSEQ multiplex PCR was the method, and the copy in TCRdb shows in-frame clones only, minus some. This sample yields 150,000 or so clones, of which around 73% are seen a single time; 1.5% to 2% belongs to the top ten. The sequenced material came from PBMCs. The receptors originated from a female donor in good health and CMV-seronegative.

The rearrangement joins TRBV6-1 to TRBJ2-7; possible D gene TRBD1, 6 bases. The CDR3 contains 14 residues. Trimming took 4 bases from V and 2 from J, leaving 12 bases between them. The germline V gene has CDR1 MNHNS and CDR2 SASEGT. Here the CDR3 reads CASSAGTTTYEQYF. DNA of the CDR3: TGTGCCAGCAGTGCCGGGACAACTACCTACGAGCAGTACTTC.

V usage is TRBV27 and J usage is TRBJ2-3, with unresolved D. V was clipped by 2 bases and J by 1 base, with 10 bases between them. This CDR3 has 15 amino acids. Per the germline V gene, CDR1 is MNHEY and CDR2 is SMNVEV (reference sequence). The CDR3 region is CASSLQAFGTDTQYF. In DNA form, the CDR3 reads TGTGCCAGCAGTTTACAGGCTTTCGGCACAGATACGCAGTATTTT.

This chain uses TRBV4-1 with TRBJ2-7; 7 nucleotides line up with TRBD2. V gave up 1 base and J gave up 1 base; unmatched junction bases: 7. CDR3 length: 16 amino acids. The germline CDR1 and CDR2 sequences are MGHRA and YSYEKL. DNA of the CDR3: TGCGCCAGCAGCCAAGGGGAGGGGCGGCCTTCCTACGAGCAGTACTTC. Translating it yields CASSQGEGRPSYEQYF.

The chain is built from TRBV7-3 and TRBJ2-2; TRBD1 agrees at 7 bases. The trim removed 1 base at V and 1 base at J, leaving 9 bases unmatched. The CDR3 spans 18 residues. The germline gives CDR1 SGHTA, CDR2 FQGTGA. Here the CDR3 reads CASSLRGGPVMNTGELFF. CDR3 coding DNA: TGTGCCAGCAGCTTAAGAGGGGGCCCCGTTATGAACACCGGGGAGCTGTTTTTT.

V usage is TRBV28 and J usage is TRBJ1-4; D is unresolved. Trimming removed 6 bases from V and 9 bases from J, with 17 bases in between. CDR3 size: 14 residues. CDR1 and CDR2 from the germline V gene are MDHEN and SYDVKM. The CDR3 DNA sequence: TGTGCCAGCAGATCAACCGCCCCGAGGAAAAAACTGTTTTTT. This translates into CASRSTAPRKKLFF.

This chain joins TRBV2 and TRBJ1-1; D gene ambiguous. V dropped 4 bases and J dropped 1 base, with 19 bases sitting between them. CDR1 and CDR2 from the germline V gene are SNHLY and FYNNEI. The CDR3 is made up of 17 amino acids. CDR3 sequence (DNA): TGTGCCAGCAGTGGGTTGGGCCGAGGGTTGGGGAACACTGAAGCTTTCTTT. It yields the protein CASSGLGRGLGNTEAFF.

The chain uses TRBV7-8 and TRBJ1-2, with a tentative D call TRBD1 (6 bases). The CDR3 extends over 15 amino acids. V was clipped by 1 base and J by 7 bases, with 16 bases between them. The germline V gene has CDR1 SGHVS and CDR2 FQNEAQ. The CDR3 here is CASSLVDGGRGGYTF. CDR3 coding DNA: TGTGCCAGCAGCTTAGTAGACGGGGGGCGCGGTGGCTACACCTTC.

This chain connects TRBV19 to TRBJ1-1; maybe TRBD1 (5 bases). The V end was cut by 4 bases, the J end by 5 bases, with 11 bases between. Germline V gene data show CDR1 as LNHDA and CDR2 as SQIVND (reference sequence). This CDR3 is built from 13 residues. The CDR3 reads CASSTQGRTEAFF. CDR3 sequence (DNA): TGTGCCAGTAGTACGCAGGGTAGGACTGAAGCTTTCTTT.

The V gene is TRBV2, the J gene TRBJ2-3; 11 bases match TRBD2. Germline assignment: CDR1 SNHLY and CDR2 FYNNEI. V trimming: 8 bases; J trimming: 0 bases; junction bases outside the gene matches: 1. The CDR3 loop spans 14 amino acids. CDR3 region: CASRTSGSTDTQYF. The DNA for the CDR3 is TGTGCCAGCCGGACTAGCGGGAGCACAGATACGCAGTATTTT.

V and J are TRBV10-2 and TRBJ2-7; 8 nucleotides agree with TRBD1. Looked up from germline, CDR1 is WSHSY and CDR2 is SAAADI. The CDR3 consists of 16 residues. Trimming at V came to 3 bases and at J to 2 bases, leaving 9 bases not matched to a gene. The chain's CDR3 is CASSDHRTGLTYEQYF. CDR3 DNA sequence: TGCGCCAGCAGTGACCATAGGACAGGGCTGACCTACGAGCAGTACTTC.

J is TRBJ2-1 and V is TRBV28; a weak D match, TRBD1 (6 bases). The V gene's germline CDR1 is MDHEN and CDR2 SYDVKM. Trimming removed 8 bases from V and 3 bases from J, with 11 bases in between. CDR3 length: 13 amino acids. The CDR3 sequence: CASRQDIYNEQFF. In nucleotides, the CDR3 is TGTGCCAGCCGACAGGACATCTACAATGAGCAGTTCTTC. Together with reference TRBV28 and TRBJ2-1, the CDR3 gives the full variable domain: DVKVTQSSRYLVKRTGEKVFLECVQDMDHENMFWYRQDPGLGLRLIYFSYDVKMKEKGDIPEGYSVSREKKERFSLILESASTNQTSMYLCASRQDIYNEQFFGPGTRLTVL.

The rearrangement uses TRBV6-4 and TRBJ1-6; weak D call: TRBD1 (5 bases). The CDR3 consists of 14 residues. The ends were cut back, 5 bases at V and 7 bases at J, with 12 bases in the middle. Germline V gene data show CDR1 as MRHNA and CDR2 as SNTAGT. The CDR3 reads CASSFESGNSPLHF. CDR3 bases: TGTGCCAGCAGTTTCGAGTCAGGGAATTCACCCCTCCACTTT.

V gene TRBV4-1 combines with J gene TRBJ2-1, with 10 bases matching TRBD2. CDR1 is MGHRA and CDR2 is YSYEKL in the germline V gene. The CDR3 totals 19 residues. V was pared by 1 base and J by 7 bases, with 16 bases of the junction left unmatched. Here the CDR3 reads CASSQAKGEELAGINEQFF. CDR3 nucleotide sequence: TGCGCCAGCAGCCAAGCGAAGGGGGAGGAACTAGCGGGGATAAATGAGCAGTTCTTC.

V and J are TRBV28 and TRBJ2-2; possible D gene TRBD1, 5 bases. The CDR3 contains 12 residues. From germline, CDR1 is MDHEN and CDR2 SYDVKM. The V end was cut by 3 bases, the J end by 7 bases, with 6 bases between. CDR3 coding DNA: TGTGCCAGCAGTTTGACAGTCGGGGAGCTGTTTTTT. Translated, it gives CASSLTVGELFF.

V usage is TRBV28 and J usage is TRBJ1-2, with 9 bases aligning to TRBD1. The CDR3 is made up of 18 amino acids. Germline CDR1 reads MDHEN; CDR2 reads SYDVKM. V lost 1 base and J lost 0; bases outside the gene matches: 9. CDR3 DNA sequence: TGTGCCAGCAGTTTATTGGATCACGGGACAGGGCCTAACTATGGCTACACCTTC. Protein product: CASSLLDHGTGPNYGYTF.

The rearrangement joins TRBV11-2 to TRBJ1-3; weak D call: TRBD1 (5 bases). Trimming took 5 bases from V and 4 from J, leaving 18 bases between them. This CDR3 spans 16 amino acids. Germline CDR1 SGHAT, CDR2 FQNNGV. The CDR3 DNA sequence: TGTGCCAGCAGCCCCGGACTAAGGGGATCCGGAAACACCATATATTTT. The encoded protein is CASSPGLRGSGNTIYF.

This chain links TRBV5-1 with TRBJ2-1; 9 bases align to TRBD2. The CDR3 loop spans 19 amino acids. Losses at the gene ends were 6 bases for V and 1 base for J; bases not matched to a gene: 17. Germline V gene data show CDR1 as SGHRS and CDR2 as YFSETQ. Here the CDR3 DNA reads TGCGCCAGCATCCCAGGTAGCGGGAGAGGGTCCGGATCCTACAATGAGCAGTTCTTC. Translation gives CASIPGSGRGSGSYNEQFF.

The chain joins TRBV5-1 to TRBJ2-7, with D possibly being TRBD2 (7 bases). V was cut by 1 base and J by 3 bases, with 14 bases left in between. The CDR3 consists of 15 residues. Germline assignment: CDR1 SGHRS and CDR2 YFSETQ. As DNA, the CDR3 is TGCGCCAGCAGCTTGATACAGGGAGGGCACTACGAGCAGTACTTC. Residues: CASSLIQGGHYEQYF.

The chain uses TRBV5-4 and TRBJ1-3, with D unclear. The V and J ends lost 0 bases and 0 bases respectively, with 7 bases between them. CDR3 length: 15 residues. Germline CDR1 reads SGHNT; CDR2 reads YYREEE (reference sequence). CDR3 nucleotides: TGTGCCAGCAGCTTGGCGGGTATCTCTGGAAACACCATATATTTT. This translates into CASSLAGISGNTIYF. The full variable domain, with the rest looked up from reference TRBV5-4 and TRBJ1-3, is ETGVTQSPTHLIKTRGQQVTLRCSSQSGHNTVSWYQQALGQGPQFIFQYYREEENGRGNFPPRFSGLQFPNYSSELNVNALELDDSALYLCASSLAGISGNTIYFGEGSWLTVV.

V gene TRBV6-5 combines with J gene TRBJ1-5; D unresolved. V gave up 4 bases and J gave up 0 bases, with 10 bases separating them. Germline V CDR1 and CDR2: MNHEY, SVGAGI. The CDR3 consists of 15 residues. The CDR3 loop is CASSSPENSNQPQHF. The DNA for the CDR3 is TGTGCCAGCAGTTCCCCGGAGAATAGCAATCAGCCCCAGCATTTT.

The chain has TRBV6-5 and TRBJ1-1, with D unclear. Germline CDR1 is MNHEY and CDR2 is SVGAGI. The CDR3 extends over 14 amino acids. The V end was cut by 4 bases, the J end by 1 base, with 10 bases between. In nucleotides, the CDR3 is TGTGCCAGCAGTTCCACACAGCCGAACACTGAAGCTTTCTTT. It is translated as CASSSTQPNTEAFF.

This chain connects TRBV6-5 to TRBJ2-5, with 9 bases aligning to TRBD1. The CDR3 is 15 residues long. Germline V CDR1 and CDR2: MNHEY, SVGAGI. J lost 1 base, V lost 6 bases, and 6 bases had no gene match. The chain's CDR3 is CASRTGGDLQETQYF. The CDR3 nucleotides read TGTGCCAGCAGGACAGGGGGGGACCTCCAAGAGACCCAGTACTTC.

This clone has a single count. This chain connects TRBV6-4 to TRBJ1-2, with TRBD1 matching 11 bases. CDR1 and CDR2 from the germline V gene are MRHNA and SNTAGT. The CDR3 sequence is 19 residues long. V lost 6 bases, J lost 5 bases, and 20 bases stayed unmatched. The CDR3 reads CASSGQGARVHRRSYGYTF. The DNA for the CDR3 is TGTGCCAGCAGCGGACAGGGGGCACGGGTCCACAGACGATCGTATGGCTACACCTTC.

CDR3 bases: TGTGCCAGCAGCCCCCCGGACAGGGCGCACTATGGCTACACCTTC. Its translation is CASSPPDRAHYGYTF. The chain is built from TRBV7-9 and TRBJ1-2; TRBD1 agrees at 8 bases. The CDR3 loop spans 15 amino acids. Germline values: CDR1 SEHNR, CDR2 FQNEAQ (reference sequence). Trimming removed 5 bases from V and 3 bases from J; junction bases left unmatched: 8.

The chain recombines TRBV19 with TRBJ1-5; the D gene is possibly TRBD1 (5 bases). V was cut by 3 bases and J by 7 bases, with 13 bases left in between. This CDR3 has 14 amino acids. In germline, CDR1 is LNHDA, CDR2 SQIVND (reference sequence). The CDR3 here is CASSIQGQGQPQHF. CDR3 bases: TGTGCCAGTAGTATCCAGGGCCAGGGCCAGCCCCAGCATTTT.

The V and J genes are TRBV27 and TRBJ1-3; the D gene is possibly TRBD1 (5 bases). CDR1 and CDR2 (germline): MNHEY, SMNVEV (reference sequence). Trimming removed 3 bases from V and 3 bases from J, with 18 bases in between. The CDR3 consists of 17 residues. The CDR3 sequence is CASSLRGTTLSGNTIYF. In DNA form, the CDR3 reads TGTGCCAGCAGTTTGCGGGGGACTACTCTGAGTGGAAACACCATATATTTT.